This record covers a single T cell receptor (beta chain). This CDR3 spans 14 amino acids. The germline V gene has CDR1 LNHDA and CDR2 SQIVND (reference sequence). Between the trimmed V and J ends, which lost 3 bases and 8 bases, there was a span of 16 bases. This entry is derived from a study of blood T cell repertoires in COVID-19. The repertoire was sequenced with immunoSEQ multiplex PCR; TCRdb's copy has only in-frame clones and lacks some. The table includes approximately 80,000 clones, approximately 83% detected once. The source of this sequence is a woman between 65 and 79 years old with acute or convalescent COVID-19. The rearrangement joins TRBV19 to TRBJ1-1; a weak D match, TRBD1 (6 bases). Sequencing was done on a sample of peripheral blood. The CDR3 reads CASSIKDRPDEAFF. In DNA, the CDR3 is TGTGCCAGTAGTATCAAAGACAGGCCAGACGAAGCTTTCTTT.